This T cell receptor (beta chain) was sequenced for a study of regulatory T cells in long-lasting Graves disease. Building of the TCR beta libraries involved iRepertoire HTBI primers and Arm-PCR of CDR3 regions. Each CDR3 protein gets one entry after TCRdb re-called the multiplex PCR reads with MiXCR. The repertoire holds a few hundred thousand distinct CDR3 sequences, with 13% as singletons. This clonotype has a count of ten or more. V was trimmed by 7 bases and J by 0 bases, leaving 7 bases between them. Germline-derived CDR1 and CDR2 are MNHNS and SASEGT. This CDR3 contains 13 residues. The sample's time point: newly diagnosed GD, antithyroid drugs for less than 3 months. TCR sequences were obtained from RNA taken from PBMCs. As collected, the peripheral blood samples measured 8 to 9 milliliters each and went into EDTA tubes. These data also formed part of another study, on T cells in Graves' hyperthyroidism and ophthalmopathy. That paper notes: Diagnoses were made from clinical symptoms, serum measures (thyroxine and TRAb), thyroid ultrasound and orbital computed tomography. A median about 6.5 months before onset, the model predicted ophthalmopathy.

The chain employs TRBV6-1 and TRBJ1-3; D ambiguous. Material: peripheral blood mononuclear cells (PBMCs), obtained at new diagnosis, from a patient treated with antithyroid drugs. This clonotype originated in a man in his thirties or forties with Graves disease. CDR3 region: CASTDFSGNTIYF. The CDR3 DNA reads TGTGCCAGCACGGACTTCTCTGGAAACACCATATATTTT.